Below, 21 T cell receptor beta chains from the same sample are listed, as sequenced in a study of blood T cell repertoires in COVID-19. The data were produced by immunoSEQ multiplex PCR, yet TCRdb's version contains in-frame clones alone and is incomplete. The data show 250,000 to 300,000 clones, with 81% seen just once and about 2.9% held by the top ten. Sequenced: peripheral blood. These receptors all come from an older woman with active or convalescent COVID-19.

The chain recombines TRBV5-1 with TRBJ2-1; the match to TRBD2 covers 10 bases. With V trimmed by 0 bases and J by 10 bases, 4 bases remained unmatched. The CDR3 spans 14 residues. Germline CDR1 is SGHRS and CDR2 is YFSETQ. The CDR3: CASSLVLAGGEQFF. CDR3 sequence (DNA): TGCGCCAGCAGCTTGGTGTTAGCGGGGGGCGAGCAGTTCTTC. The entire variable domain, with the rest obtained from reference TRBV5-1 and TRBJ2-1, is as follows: KAGVTQTPRYLIKTRGQQVTLSCSPISGHRSVSWYQQTPGQGLQFLFEYFSETQRNKGNFPGRFSGRQFSNSRSEMNVSTLELGDSALYLCASSLVLAGGEQFFGPGTRLTVL.

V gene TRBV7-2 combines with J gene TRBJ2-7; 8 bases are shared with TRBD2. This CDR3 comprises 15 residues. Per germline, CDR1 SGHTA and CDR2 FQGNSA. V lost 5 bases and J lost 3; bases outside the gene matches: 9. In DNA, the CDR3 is TGTGCCAGCAGCCCGACTAGCGCCCAAGGCTACGAGCAGTACTTC. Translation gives CASSPTSAQGYEQYF. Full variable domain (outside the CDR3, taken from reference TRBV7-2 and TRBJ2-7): GAGVSQSPSNKVTEKGKDVELRCDPISGHTALYWYRQSLGQGLEFLIYFQGNSAPDKSGLPSDRFSAERTGGSVSTLTIQRTQQEDSAVYLCASSPTSAQGYEQYFGPGTRLTVT.

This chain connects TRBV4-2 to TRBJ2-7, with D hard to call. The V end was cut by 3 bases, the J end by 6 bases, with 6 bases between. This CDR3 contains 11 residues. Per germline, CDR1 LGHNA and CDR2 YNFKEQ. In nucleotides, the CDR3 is TGTGCCAGCAGCCAGAGTAGCGAGCAGTACTTC. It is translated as CASSQSSEQYF.

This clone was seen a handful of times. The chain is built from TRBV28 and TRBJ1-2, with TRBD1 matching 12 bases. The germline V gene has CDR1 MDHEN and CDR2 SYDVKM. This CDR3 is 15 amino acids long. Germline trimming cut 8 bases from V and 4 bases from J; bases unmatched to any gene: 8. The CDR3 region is CASRDRGRERYGYTF. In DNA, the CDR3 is TGTGCCAGCCGGGACAGGGGGCGCGAACGCTATGGCTACACCTTC.

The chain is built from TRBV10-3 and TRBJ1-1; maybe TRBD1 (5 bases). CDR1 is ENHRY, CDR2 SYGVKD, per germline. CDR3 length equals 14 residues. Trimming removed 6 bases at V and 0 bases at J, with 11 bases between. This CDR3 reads CAIRTGGMNTEAFF. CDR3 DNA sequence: TGTGCCATCAGGACCGGGGGAATGAACACTGAAGCTTTCTTT.

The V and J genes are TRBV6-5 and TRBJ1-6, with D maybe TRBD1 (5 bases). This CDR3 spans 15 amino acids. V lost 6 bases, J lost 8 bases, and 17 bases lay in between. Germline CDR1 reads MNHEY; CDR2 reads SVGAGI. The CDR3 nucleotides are TGTGCCAGCAGAATTGACACCAAAGGGGATTCACCCCTCCACTTT. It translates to CASRIDTKGDSPLHF.

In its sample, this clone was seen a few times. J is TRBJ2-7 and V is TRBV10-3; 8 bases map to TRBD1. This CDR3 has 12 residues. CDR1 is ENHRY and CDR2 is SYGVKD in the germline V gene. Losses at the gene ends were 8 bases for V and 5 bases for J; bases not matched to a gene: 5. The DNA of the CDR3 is TGTGCCATCCTTAGGGACAGGAACGAGCAGTACTTC. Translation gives CAILRDRNEQYF.

The CDR3 protein is CAWKWPLSYEQYF. CDR3 DNA: TGTGCCTGGAAATGGCCTCTCTCCTACGAGCAGTACTTC. The V gene is TRBV30, the J gene TRBJ2-7; D not certain. The CDR3 runs to 13 residues. Trimming left V 4 bases short and J 0 bases short, with 10 bases between. CDR1 is GTSNPN, CDR2 SVGIG, per germline (reference sequence).

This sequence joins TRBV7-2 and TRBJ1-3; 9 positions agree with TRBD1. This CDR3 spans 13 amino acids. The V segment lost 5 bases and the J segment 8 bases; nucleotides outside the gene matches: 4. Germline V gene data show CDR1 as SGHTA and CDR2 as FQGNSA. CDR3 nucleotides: TGTGCCAGCAGCGGCAGACAGGGGGACACCATATATTTT. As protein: CASSGRQGDTIYF.

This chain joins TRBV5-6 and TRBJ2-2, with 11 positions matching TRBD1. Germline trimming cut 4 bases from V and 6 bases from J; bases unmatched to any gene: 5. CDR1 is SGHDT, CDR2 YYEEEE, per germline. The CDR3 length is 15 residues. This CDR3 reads CASSPGTGGAGELFF. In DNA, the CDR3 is TGTGCCAGCAGCCCCGGGACAGGGGGGGCCGGGGAGCTGTTTTTT.

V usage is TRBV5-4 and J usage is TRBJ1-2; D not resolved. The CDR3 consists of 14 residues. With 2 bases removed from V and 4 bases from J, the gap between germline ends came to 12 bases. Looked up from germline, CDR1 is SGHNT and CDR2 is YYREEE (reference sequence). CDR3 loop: CASSFPHLAYGYTF. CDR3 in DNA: TGTGCCAGCAGCTTTCCGCACCTGGCCTATGGCTACACCTTC.

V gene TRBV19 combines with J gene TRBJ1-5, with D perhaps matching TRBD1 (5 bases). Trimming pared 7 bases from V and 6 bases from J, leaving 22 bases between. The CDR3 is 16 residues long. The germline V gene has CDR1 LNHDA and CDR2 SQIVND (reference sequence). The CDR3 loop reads CASTPPGVEGSQPQHF. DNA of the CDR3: TGTGCCAGTACCCCCCCGGGGGTTGAGGGAAGTCAGCCCCAGCATTTT.

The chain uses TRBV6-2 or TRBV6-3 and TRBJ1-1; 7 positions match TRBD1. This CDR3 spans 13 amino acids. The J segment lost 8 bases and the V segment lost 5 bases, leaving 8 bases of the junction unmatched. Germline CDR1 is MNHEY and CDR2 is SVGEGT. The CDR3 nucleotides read TGTGCCAGCAGTCAACAGGGGCGTGCCGAAGCTTTCTTT. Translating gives CASSQQGRAEAFF.

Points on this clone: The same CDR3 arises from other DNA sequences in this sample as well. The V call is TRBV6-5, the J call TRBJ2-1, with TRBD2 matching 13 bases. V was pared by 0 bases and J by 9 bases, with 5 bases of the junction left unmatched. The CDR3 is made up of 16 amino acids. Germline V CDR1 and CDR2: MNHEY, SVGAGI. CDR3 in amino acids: CASSYSGTSGVGEQFF. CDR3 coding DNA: TGTGCCAGCAGTTACTCGGGGACTAGCGGGGTCGGTGAGCAGTTCTTC.

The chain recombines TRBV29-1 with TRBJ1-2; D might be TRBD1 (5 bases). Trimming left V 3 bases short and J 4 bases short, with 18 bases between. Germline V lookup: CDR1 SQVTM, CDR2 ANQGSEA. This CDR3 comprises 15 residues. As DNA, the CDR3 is TGCAGCGTTGAGGGGCCGGGAGATCGGTTCTATGGCTACACCTTC. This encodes CSVEGPGDRFYGYTF.

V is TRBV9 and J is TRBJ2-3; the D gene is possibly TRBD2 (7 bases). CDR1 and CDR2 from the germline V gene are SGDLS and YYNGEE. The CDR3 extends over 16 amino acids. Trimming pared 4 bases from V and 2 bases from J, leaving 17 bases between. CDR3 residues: CASSKTRGAPTDTQYF. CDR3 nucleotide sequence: TGTGCCAGCAGCAAGACTCGGGGGGCCCCCACAGATACGCAGTATTTT.

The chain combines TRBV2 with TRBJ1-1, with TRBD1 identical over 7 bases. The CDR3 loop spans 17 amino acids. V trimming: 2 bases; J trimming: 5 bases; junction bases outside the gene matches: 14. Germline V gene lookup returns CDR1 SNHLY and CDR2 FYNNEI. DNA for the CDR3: TGTGCCAGCAGTGAACTCAGTGTAAAGGGGGCGGGAACTGAAGCTTTCTTT. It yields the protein CASSELSVKGAGTEAFF. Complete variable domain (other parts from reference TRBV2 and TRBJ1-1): EPEVTQTPSHQVTQMGQEVILRCVPISNHLYFYWYRQILGQKVEFLVSFYNNEISEKSEIFDDQFSVERPDGSNFTLKIRSTKLEDSAMYFCASSELSVKGAGTEAFFGQGTRLTVV.

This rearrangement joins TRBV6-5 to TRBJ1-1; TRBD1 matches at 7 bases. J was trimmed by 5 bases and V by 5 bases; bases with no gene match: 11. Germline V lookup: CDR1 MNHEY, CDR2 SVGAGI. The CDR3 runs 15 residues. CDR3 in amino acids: CASSNPQGVVTEAFF. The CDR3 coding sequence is TGTGCCAGCAGTAATCCTCAGGGGGTGGTTACTGAAGCTTTCTTT.

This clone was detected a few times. In nucleotides, the CDR3 is TGTGCCAGCAGCTTAGTAGAAAATCAGCCCCAGCATTTT. Translated, it gives CASSLVENQPQHF. The chain is built from TRBV7-8 and TRBJ1-5; D uncertain. Trimming cost V 1 base and J 4 bases, with 5 bases left between them. The V gene's germline CDR1 is SGHVS and CDR2 FQNEAQ. The CDR3 runs 13 residues.

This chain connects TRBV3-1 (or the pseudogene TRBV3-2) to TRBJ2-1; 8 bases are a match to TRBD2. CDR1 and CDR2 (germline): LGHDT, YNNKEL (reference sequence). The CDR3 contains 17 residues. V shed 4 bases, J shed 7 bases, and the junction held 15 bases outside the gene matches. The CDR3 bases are TGTGCCAGCAGCCTCGCAGCGGGGGTCCTCACGAGAAATGAGCAGTTCTTC. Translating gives CASSLAAGVLTRNEQFF.

CDR3 sequence reads: CASSLDSGGSTDTQYF. CDR3 DNA sequence: TGCGCCAGCAGCTTGGATAGCGGGGGTAGCACAGATACGCAGTATTTT. The genes are TRBV5-1 and TRBJ2-3; 9 bases match TRBD2. This CDR3 comprises 16 residues. V trimming: 0 bases; J trimming: 0 bases; junction bases outside the gene matches: 2. The V gene's germline CDR1 is SGHRS and CDR2 YFSETQ.